The 30 T cell receptor beta chains given below trace back to one sample, sequenced in a study of T-cell reconstitution after alpha-beta-depleted transplantation in children (dated by TCRdb to 2016 to 2017). Libraries were made using PCR. TCRdb lists the instrument as Illumina HiSeq 2500. TCR libraries were prepared with molecular barcoding, using unique molecular identifiers to normalize TCRbeta repertoire quantification. Starting from the raw public reads, TCRdb applied fastp trimming at Q25, assembled clones with MiXCR and retained in-frame beta chains. Entries that share a CDR3 protein sequence are merged under the most common genes and DNA. In all, the sample holds just over 950,000 distinct CDR3 sequences, and under 30% of those were seen once. The top ten clonotypes cover approximately 30% of the sample. The treatment or condition label of this sample denotes: allogeneic hematopoietic cell transplantation with graft depleted of TCRalphabeta T cells and CD19 B cells.

Sequencing was performed on PBMCs, mostly from graft donor cells, taken 360 days after TCRalphabeta/CD19-depleted stem cell transplant. All receptors come from a boy under two years old who had a stem cell transplant for SCID, so the T cells may come from the graft donor.

V gene TRBV4-1 combines with J gene TRBJ1-2, with D maybe TRBD1 (5 bases). Germline CDR1 and CDR2: MGHRA and YSYEKL. CDR3 size: 12 residues. The V gene lost 3 bases and the J gene lost 6 bases, with 8 bases spanning the gap. This CDR3 is CASSQRGDGYTF. CDR3 bases: TGCGCCAGCAGCCAGAGAGGGGATGGCTACACCTTC.

V usage is TRBV12-3 or TRBV12-4 and J usage is TRBJ1-2, with D unclear. V was shortened by 6 bases and J by 6 bases, with 11 bases between the two germline ends. The CDR3 has 12 residues. The CDR3 DNA follows: TGTGCCAGCAGGGATATCCCAAATGGCTACACCTTC. Protein product: CASRDIPNGYTF.

V gene TRBV28 combines with J gene TRBJ2-1; D not resolved. The germline V and J ends were trimmed by 3 bases and 9 bases, with 15 bases remaining between them. Per germline, CDR1 MDHEN and CDR2 SYDVKM. The CDR3 runs 14 residues. The CDR3 reads CASSFRLQSTEQFF. The CDR3 nucleotides are TGTGCCAGCAGTTTTAGGTTACAGTCCACTGAGCAGTTCTTC.

As for this clonotype: Lacking the conserved final phenylalanine or tryptophan, this CDR3 likely reflects a read error. V is TRBV20-1 and J is TRBJ2-5; 7 nucleotides agree with TRBD2. CDR1 is DFQATT, CDR2 SNEGSKA, per germline (reference sequence). The V gene end was trimmed by 6 bases and the J gene end by 1 base; junction bases not matched to a gene: 2. The CDR3 extends over 12 amino acids. CDR3 sequence reads: CSAERGQETQYL. DNA of the CDR3: TGCAGTGCCGAGCGGGGCCAAGAGACCCAGTACCTC.

This clonotype was seen only once. This rearrangement joins TRBV11-2 to TRBJ2-2; 7 nucleotides align to TRBD2. CDR1 is SGHAT, CDR2 FQNNGV, per germline. The length of the CDR3 is 18 residues. V shed 5 bases, J shed 1 base, and the junction held 13 bases outside the gene matches. CDR3 sequence (DNA): TGTGCCAGCAGCGTTATGGGGGGGTGGCAGGAGAACACCGGGGAGCTGTTTTTT. Its translation is CASSVMGGWQENTGELFF.

CDR3 DNA: TGCGCCAGCAGCTTGGCGTCTAGAGTAGATACGCAGTATTTT. It is translated as CASSLASRVDTQYF. The chain joins TRBV5-1 to TRBJ2-3, with unresolved D. The CDR3 is 14 residues long. Trimming removed 0 bases at V and 5 bases at J, with 10 bases between. Germline CDR1 reads SGHRS; CDR2 reads YFSETQ.

The chain carries TRBV2 and TRBJ2-1; D not certain. Per germline, CDR1 SNHLY and CDR2 FYNNEI. The CDR3 runs 14 residues. Trimming stripped 2 bases from V and 2 bases from J, with 7 bases between. The CDR3 region has the DNA TGTGCCAGCAGTGAAATGGAAACCTACAATGAGCAGTTCTTC. Translating it yields CASSEMETYNEQFF.

This chain connects TRBV5-1 to TRBJ2-2, with no clear D. Trimming removed 1 base from V and 7 bases from J, with 14 bases in between. Germline V lookup: CDR1 SGHRS, CDR2 YFSETQ. The CDR3 runs to 15 residues. The DNA for the CDR3 is TGCGCCAGCAGCTTGCTGACGGTCGGGCTCGGGGAGCTGTTTTTT. Translation: CASSLLTVGLGELFF. Based on the CDR3 plus reference TRBV5-1 and TRBJ2-2, the full variable domain is KAGVTQTPRYLIKTRGQQVTLSCSPISGHRSVSWYQQTPGQGLQFLFEYFSETQRNKGNFPGRFSGRQFSNSRSEMNVSTLELGDSALYLCASSLLTVGLGELFFGEGSRLTVL.

This clonotype was picked up one time. The J gene is TRBJ1-1, the V gene TRBV15; 8 bases are shared with TRBD1. The length of the CDR3 is 19 residues. CDR1 is LNHNV and CDR2 is YYDKDF in the germline V gene (reference sequence). The V gene end was trimmed by 3 bases and the J gene end by 0 bases; junction bases not matched to a gene: 15. CDR3 protein: CATSSRRGTGVTMNTEAFF. CDR3 DNA: TGTGCCACCAGCAGCCGTCGTGGGACAGGTGTAACCATGAACACTGAAGCTTTCTTT.

In this sample, this clonotype turned up once. Here the CDR3 DNA reads TGTGCCAGCAGCCAAGTCGGTCGGGAGACCCAGTACTTC. Amino acids: CASSQVGRETQYF. This chain uses TRBV4-2 with TRBJ2-5, with D unresolved. V lost 1 base and J lost 5, with 8 bases in between. Germline CDR1 and CDR2: LGHNA and YNFKEQ. This CDR3 has 13 amino acids.

This clonotype occurred a few times. CDR3 in DNA: TGTGCCAGCAGCAGGTCCCGGTGGGGGGTAGAGACCCAGTACTTC. Amino acids: CASSRSRWGVETQYF. The chain links TRBV7-2 to TRBJ2-5; D may be TRBD2 (6 bases). V was pared by 5 bases and J by 4 bases, with 17 bases between. The CDR3 totals 15 residues. Germline values: CDR1 SGHTA, CDR2 FQGNSA.

This clonotype has a handful of counts. The chain combines TRBV12-3 or TRBV12-4 with TRBJ2-3; D is unclear. Between the trimmed V and J ends, which lost 5 bases and 4 bases, there was a span of 1 base. The CDR3 consists of 10 residues. The CDR3: CASSPDTQYF. CDR3 coding DNA: TGTGCCAGCAGTCCAGATACGCAGTATTTT.

The rearrangement uses TRBV12-3 or TRBV12-4 and TRBJ2-2; possibly TRBD1 or TRBD2 for D (6 bases each). This CDR3 contains 18 residues. Trimming took 1 base from V and 2 from J, leaving 17 bases between them. The DNA of the CDR3 is TGTGCCAGCAGTTTAGAATGGGACGGGGGCCGTAACACCGGGGAGCTGTTTTTT. As protein: CASSLEWDGGRNTGELFF.

A few counts support this clonotype. The J gene is TRBJ2-1, the V gene TRBV4-2; D might be TRBD1 or TRBD2, each matching 6 bases. CDR1 LGHNA and CDR2 YNFKEQ come from the germline V gene. This CDR3 comprises 13 residues. V gave up 0 bases and J gave up 9 bases, with 9 bases separating them. The CDR3 DNA follows: TGTGCCAGCAGCCAAGACGGGGGCTTTGAGCAGTTCTTC. This encodes CASSQDGGFEQFF.

This clonotype turned up a few times. The chain links TRBV6-1 to TRBJ1-6; D remains unclear. The CDR3 is 15 residues long. Germline CDR1 MNHNS, CDR2 SASEGT. The V end lost 4 bases, the J end lost 9 bases, and 16 bases lay between the germline ends. The CDR3 bases are TGTGCCAGCAGTGGGCAATGGGGTTCGATTTCACCCCTCCACTTT. This translates into CASSGQWGSISPLHF.

J is TRBJ2-3 and V is TRBV3-1; 8 positions agree with TRBD2. Trimming took 1 base from V and 9 from J; bases not matched to a gene: 12. The CDR3 extends over 16 amino acids. Germline V gene sequence: CDR1 LGHDT, CDR2 YNNKEL (reference sequence). This CDR3 reads CASSQGLPQERGTQYF. The DNA for the CDR3 is TGTGCCAGCAGCCAAGGTCTACCCCAGGAGCGGGGGACGCAGTATTTT.

The CDR3 protein is CASSLEYGRVNEQFF. The CDR3 bases are TGTGCCAGCAGCTTAGAATACGGCAGGGTCAATGAGCAGTTCTTC. The V call is TRBV7-9, the J call TRBJ2-1; D might be TRBD1 (5 bases). The germline V gene has CDR1 SEHNR and CDR2 FQNEAQ (reference sequence). Trimming pared 1 base from V and 6 bases from J, leaving 13 bases between. CDR3 length: 15 residues.

The chain recombines TRBV25-1 with TRBJ2-3, with 7 bases that match TRBD1. Germline loops: CDR1 MGHDK, CDR2 SYGVNS. Trimming removed 4 bases from V and 2 bases from J; junction bases left unmatched: 9. The CDR3 totals 16 residues. In nucleotides, the CDR3 is TGTGCCAGCAGTGCCCACAGGGGAACAAACACAGATACGCAGTATTTT. The encoded protein is CASSAHRGTNTDTQYF.

In this sample, this clonotype turned up a few times. The rearrangement links TRBV6-2 or TRBV6-3 to TRBJ2-1, with 8 bases aligning to TRBD2. Germline V gene data show CDR1 as MNHEY and CDR2 as SVGEGT. Losses at the gene ends were 6 bases for V and 8 bases for J; bases not matched to a gene: 9. The length of the CDR3 is 14 residues. CDR3 in amino acids: CASRPGGAYDEQFF. The CDR3 bases are TGTGCCAGCAGACCCGGGGGGGCGTACGATGAGCAGTTCTTC.

This chain connects TRBV9 to TRBJ2-3; TRBD2 matches at 13 bases. V dropped 4 bases and J dropped 3; count of bases not matched to a gene: 5. CDR1 is SGDLS, CDR2 YYNGEE, per germline. The CDR3 is 16 amino acids. For the CDR3, the DNA is TGTGCCAGCAGCCCTTCGGGACTAGCGGGGACAGATACGCAGTATTTT. Translating gives CASSPSGLAGTDTQYF.

The chain is built from TRBV7-9 and TRBJ2-2; 7 bases map to TRBD1. The junction had 9 bases not matched to a gene; V was cut back by 2 bases and J by 6 bases. The CDR3 extends over 16 amino acids. CDR1 and CDR2 from the germline V gene are SEHNR and FQNEAQ (reference sequence). The CDR3: CASSLSRTGHPGELFF. As DNA, the CDR3 is TGTGCCAGCAGCTTATCCAGGACAGGACACCCCGGGGAGCTGTTTTTT.

This clonotype came up a few times. The genes are TRBV7-2 and TRBJ2-7; 9 bases are shared with TRBD2. The CDR3 length is 17 residues. CDR1 and CDR2 (germline): SGHTA, FQGNSA. V lost 3 bases to trimming and J lost 7 bases; unmatched junction nucleotides: 16. This CDR3 reads CASSFSLTAGGREEQYF. The CDR3 coding sequence is TGTGCCAGCAGCTTCTCGTTAACTGCGGGGGGGCGGGAAGAGCAGTACTTC. The whole variable domain, filled in from reference TRBV7-2 and TRBJ2-7, reads GAGVSQSPSNKVTEKGKDVELRCDPISGHTALYWYRQSLGQGLEFLIYFQGNSAPDKSGLPSDRFSAERTGGSVSTLTIQRTQQEDSAVYLCASSFSLTAGGREEQYFGPGTRLTVT.

This clonotype was seen repeatedly, ten times or more. The rearrangement joins TRBV7-3 to TRBJ2-1; TRBD2 matches at 13 bases. CDR1 and CDR2 from the germline V gene are SGHTA and FQGTGA. Trimming removed 4 bases from V and 1 base from J; junction bases left unmatched: 13. The CDR3 runs to 20 residues. The CDR3 DNA reads TGTGCCAGCAGCTCTCACTTATCGACTAGCGGGGGGTGGTCCTACAATGAGCAGTTCTTC. Its protein is CASSSHLSTSGGWSYNEQFF.

This clonotype came up a few times. The chain carries TRBV9 and TRBJ2-5; unclear D gene. The CDR3 is 14 amino acids. Trimming pared 3 bases from V and 4 bases from J, leaving 13 bases between. Germline V lookup: CDR1 SGDLS, CDR2 YYNGEE. CDR3 protein: CASSAGPAGETQYF. The CDR3 bases are TGTGCCAGCAGCGCCGGACCTGCAGGAGAGACCCAGTACTTC.

The chain uses TRBV5-1 and TRBJ2-2; no clear D gene. Germline V CDR1 and CDR2: SGHRS, YFSETQ. The CDR3 extends over 13 amino acids. V lost 8 bases, J lost 4 bases, and 12 bases lay in between. CDR3 nucleotides: TGCGCCAGTCAGCTGACTGCCACCGGGGAGCTGTTTTTT. Its translation: CASQLTATGELFF. Drawing the rest from reference TRBV5-1 and TRBJ2-2, the complete variable domain is KAGVTQTPRYLIKTRGQQVTLSCSPISGHRSVSWYQQTPGQGLQFLFEYFSETQRNKGNFPGRFSGRQFSNSRSEMNVSTLELGDSALYLCASQLTATGELFFGEGSRLTVL.

This clonotype has at least ten counts. The chain couples TRBV6-5 to TRBJ1-6; possible D gene TRBD1, 5 bases. This CDR3 contains 16 residues. Trimming stripped 1 base from V and 9 bases from J, with 16 bases between. Per germline, CDR1 MNHEY and CDR2 SVGAGI. CDR3 nucleotides: TGTGCCAGCAGTTACTATACCGTGGGGCGAGGTTCACCCCTCCACTTT. Its translation is CASSYYTVGRGSPLHF.

The chain carries TRBV10-3 and TRBJ2-5, with D unresolved. Looked up from germline, CDR1 is ENHRY and CDR2 is SYGVKD. The CDR3 covers 14 residues. Trimming removed 6 bases from V and 6 bases from J, with 17 bases in between. CDR3 loop: CAISRLDGRKTQYF. CDR3 nucleotides: TGTGCCATCAGCCGGCTGGACGGTAGGAAGACCCAGTACTTC.

This chain connects TRBV9 to TRBJ2-2; TRBD1 or TRBD2 may be the D gene (5 bases each). With 4 bases removed from V and 3 bases from J, the gap between germline ends came to 13 bases. This CDR3 spans 15 amino acids. Germline CDR1 and CDR2: SGDLS and YYNGEE. The DNA of the CDR3 is TGTGCCAGCAGCCCAGGGACCACCTACACCGGGGAGCTGTTTTTT. Translated: CASSPGTTYTGELFF.

The rearrangement uses TRBV6-5 and TRBJ1-2; D remains ambiguous. V was shortened by 5 bases and J by 1 base, with 11 bases between the two germline ends. This CDR3 is built from 14 residues. Germline V lookup: CDR1 MNHEY, CDR2 SVGAGI. The DNA of the CDR3 is TGTGCCAGCAGTAACCTCGGGCGTAACTATGGCTACACCTTC. It codes for CASSNLGRNYGYTF.

J is TRBJ2-7 and V is TRBV5-1; the D call may be TRBD1 or TRBD2 (5 bases each). The V end was cut by 3 bases, the J end by 6 bases, with 13 bases between. Germline V gives CDR1 SGHRS, CDR2 YFSETQ. The CDR3 loop spans 13 amino acids. CDR3: CASSSPPGTEQYF. In nucleotides, the CDR3 is TGCGCCAGCAGCTCGCCGCCTGGGACCGAGCAGTACTTC.